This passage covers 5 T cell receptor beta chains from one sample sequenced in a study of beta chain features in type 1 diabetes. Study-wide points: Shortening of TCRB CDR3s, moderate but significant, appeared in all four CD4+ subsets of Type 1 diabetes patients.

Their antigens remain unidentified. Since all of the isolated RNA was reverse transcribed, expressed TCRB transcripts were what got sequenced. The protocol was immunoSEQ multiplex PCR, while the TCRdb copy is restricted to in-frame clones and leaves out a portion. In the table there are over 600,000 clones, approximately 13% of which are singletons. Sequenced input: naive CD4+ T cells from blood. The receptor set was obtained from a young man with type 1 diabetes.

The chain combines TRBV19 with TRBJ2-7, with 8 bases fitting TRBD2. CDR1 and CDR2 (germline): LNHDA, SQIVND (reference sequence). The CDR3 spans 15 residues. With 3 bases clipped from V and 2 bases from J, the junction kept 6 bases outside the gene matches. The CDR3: CASSIVQRGPYEQYF. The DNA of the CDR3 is TGTGCCAGTAGTATTGTCCAGCGGGGGCCCTACGAGCAGTACTTC.

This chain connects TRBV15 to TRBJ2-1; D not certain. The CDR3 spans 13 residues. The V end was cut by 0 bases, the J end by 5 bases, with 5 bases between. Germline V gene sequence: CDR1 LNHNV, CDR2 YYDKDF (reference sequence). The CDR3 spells CATSRDTNNEQFF. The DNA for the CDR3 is TGTGCCACCAGCAGAGACACAAACAATGAGCAGTTCTTC. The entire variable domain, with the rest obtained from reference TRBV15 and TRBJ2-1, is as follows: DAMVIQNPRYQVTQFGKPVTLSCSQTLNHNVMYWYQQKSSQAPKLLFHYYDKDFNNEADTPDNFQSRRPNTSFCFLDIRSPGLGDTAMYLCATSRDTNNEQFFGPGTRLTVL.

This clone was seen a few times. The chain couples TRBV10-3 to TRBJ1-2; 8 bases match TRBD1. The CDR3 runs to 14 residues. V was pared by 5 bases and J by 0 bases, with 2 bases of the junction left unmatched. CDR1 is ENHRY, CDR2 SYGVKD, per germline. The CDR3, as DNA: TGTGCCATCAGTACACAGGGGGCTAACTATGGCTACACCTTC. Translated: CAISTQGANYGYTF.

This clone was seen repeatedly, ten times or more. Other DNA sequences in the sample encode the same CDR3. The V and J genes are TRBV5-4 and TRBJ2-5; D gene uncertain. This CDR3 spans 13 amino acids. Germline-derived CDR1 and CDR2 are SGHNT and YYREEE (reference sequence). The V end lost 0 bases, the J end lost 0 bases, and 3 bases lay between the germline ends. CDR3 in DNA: TGTGCCAGCAGCTTGGAGTACCAAGAGACCCAGTACTTC. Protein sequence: CASSLEYQETQYF.

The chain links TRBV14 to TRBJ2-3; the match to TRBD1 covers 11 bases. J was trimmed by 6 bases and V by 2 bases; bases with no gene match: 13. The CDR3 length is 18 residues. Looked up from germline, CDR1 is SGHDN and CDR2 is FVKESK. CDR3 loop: CASSQLRWTGGRADTQYF. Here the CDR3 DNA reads TGTGCCAGCAGCCAACTAAGATGGACAGGGGGCCGAGCGGATACGCAGTATTTT.